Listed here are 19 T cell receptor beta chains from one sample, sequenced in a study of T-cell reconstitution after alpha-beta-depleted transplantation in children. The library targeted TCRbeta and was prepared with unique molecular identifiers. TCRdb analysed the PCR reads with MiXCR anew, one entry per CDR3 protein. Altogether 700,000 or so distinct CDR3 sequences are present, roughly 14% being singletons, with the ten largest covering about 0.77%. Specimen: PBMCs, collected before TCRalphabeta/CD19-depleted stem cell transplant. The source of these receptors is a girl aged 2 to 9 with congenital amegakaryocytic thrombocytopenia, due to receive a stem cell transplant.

The CDR3 DNA reads TGTGCCAGCAGCTTCGATAGGGCGGATGAGCAGTTCTTC. Encoded protein: CASSFDRADEQFF. The J gene is TRBJ2-1, the V gene TRBV7-7; D not certain. V was shortened by 3 bases and J by 8 bases, with 11 bases between the two germline ends. CDR3 length: 13 amino acids. CDR1 SSHAT and CDR2 FNYEAQ come from the germline V gene (reference sequence).

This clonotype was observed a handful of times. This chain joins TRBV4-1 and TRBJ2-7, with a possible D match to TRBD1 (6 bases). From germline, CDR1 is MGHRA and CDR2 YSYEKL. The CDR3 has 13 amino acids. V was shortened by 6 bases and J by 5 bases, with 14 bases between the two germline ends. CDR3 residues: CASSRQARHEQYF. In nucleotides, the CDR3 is TGCGCCAGCAGTCGACAGGCGCGACACGAGCAGTACTTC.

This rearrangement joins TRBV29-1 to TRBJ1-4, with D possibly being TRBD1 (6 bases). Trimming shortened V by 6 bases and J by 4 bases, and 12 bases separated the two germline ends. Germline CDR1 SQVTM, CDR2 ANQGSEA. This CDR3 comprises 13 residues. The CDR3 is CSVGGANNEKLFF. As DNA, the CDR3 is TGCAGCGTGGGGGGGGCGAATAATGAAAAACTGTTTTTT.

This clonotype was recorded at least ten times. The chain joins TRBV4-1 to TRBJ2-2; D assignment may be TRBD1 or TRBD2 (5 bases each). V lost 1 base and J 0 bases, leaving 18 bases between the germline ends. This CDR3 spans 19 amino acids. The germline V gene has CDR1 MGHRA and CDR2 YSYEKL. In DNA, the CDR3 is TGCGCCAGCAGCCAAGGTGCCCTAGTACGGGGCCCGAACACCGGGGAGCTGTTTTTT. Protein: CASSQGALVRGPNTGELFF.

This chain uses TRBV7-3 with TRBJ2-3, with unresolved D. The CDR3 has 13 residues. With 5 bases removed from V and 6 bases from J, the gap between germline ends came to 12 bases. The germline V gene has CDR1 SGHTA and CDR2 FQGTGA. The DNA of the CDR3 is TGTGCCAGCAGCCACAGTGGTGTGGATACGCAGTATTTT. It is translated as CASSHSGVDTQYF.

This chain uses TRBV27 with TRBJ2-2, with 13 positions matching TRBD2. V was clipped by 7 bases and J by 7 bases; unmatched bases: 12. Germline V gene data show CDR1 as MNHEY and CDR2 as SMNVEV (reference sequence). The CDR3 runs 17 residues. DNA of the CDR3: TGTGCCAGCAACCCCCTCGGACTAGCGGGAGAAGTCGGGGAGCTGTTTTTT. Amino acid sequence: CASNPLGLAGEVGELFF.

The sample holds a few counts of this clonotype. The CDR3 loop reads CASSTRSLGGSTDTQYF. CDR3 in DNA: TGTGCCAGCAGTACCCGTTCTTTGGGGGGTAGCACAGATACGCAGTATTTT. The rearrangement uses TRBV28 and TRBJ2-3, with D tentatively TRBD2 (6 bases). Germline V gene sequence: CDR1 MDHEN, CDR2 SYDVKM. The CDR3 is 17 residues long. Trimming removed 5 bases from V and 0 bases from J, with 18 bases in between.

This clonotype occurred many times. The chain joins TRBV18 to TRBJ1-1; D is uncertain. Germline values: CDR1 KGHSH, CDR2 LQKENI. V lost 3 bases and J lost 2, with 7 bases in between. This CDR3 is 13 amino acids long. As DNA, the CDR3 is TGTGCCAGCTCACCCCAGCTCAACACTGAAGCTTTCTTT. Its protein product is CASSPQLNTEAFF. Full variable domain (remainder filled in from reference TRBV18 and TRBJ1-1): NAGVMQNPRHLVRRRGQEARLRCSPMKGHSHVYWYRQLPEEGLKFMVYLQKENIIDESGMPKERFSAEFPKEGPSILRIQQVVRGDSAAYFCASSPQLNTEAFFGQGTRLTVV.

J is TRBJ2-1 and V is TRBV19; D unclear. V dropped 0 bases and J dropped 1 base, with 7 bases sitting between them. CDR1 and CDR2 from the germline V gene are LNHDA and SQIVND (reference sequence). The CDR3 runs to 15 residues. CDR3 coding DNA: TGTGCCAGTAGTATAGATCCCGAGTCCTACAATGAGCAGTTCTTC. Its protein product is CASSIDPESYNEQFF. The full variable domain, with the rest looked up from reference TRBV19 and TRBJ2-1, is DGGITQSPKYLFRKEGQNVTLSCEQNLNHDAMYWYRQDPGQGLRLIYYSQIVNDFQKGDIAEGYSVSREKKESFPLTVTSAQKNPTAFYLCASSIDPESYNEQFFGPGTRLTVL.

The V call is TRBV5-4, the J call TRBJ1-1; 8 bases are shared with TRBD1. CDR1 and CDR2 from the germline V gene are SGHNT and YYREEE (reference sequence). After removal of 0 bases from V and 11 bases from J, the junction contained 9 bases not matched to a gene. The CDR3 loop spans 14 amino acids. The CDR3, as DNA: TGTGCCAGCAGCTTGGACAGGGGGATTGATGGGGCTTTCTTT. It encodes CASSLDRGIDGAFF.

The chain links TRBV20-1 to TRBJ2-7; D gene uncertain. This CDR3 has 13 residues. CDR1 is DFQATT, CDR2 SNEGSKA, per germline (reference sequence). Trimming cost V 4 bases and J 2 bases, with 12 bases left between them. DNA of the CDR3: TGCAGTGCTATTCTAGGTGGGACCTACGAGCAGTACTTC. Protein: CSAILGGTYEQYF.

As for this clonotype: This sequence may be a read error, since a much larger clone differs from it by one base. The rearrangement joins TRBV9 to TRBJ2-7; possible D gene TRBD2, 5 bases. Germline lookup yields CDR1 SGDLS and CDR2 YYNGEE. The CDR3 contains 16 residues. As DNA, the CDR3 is TGTGCCACCAGCGCCCAAGTAGGAGGTCAACTGGGCGAGCAGTACTTC. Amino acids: CATSAQVGGQLGEQYF.

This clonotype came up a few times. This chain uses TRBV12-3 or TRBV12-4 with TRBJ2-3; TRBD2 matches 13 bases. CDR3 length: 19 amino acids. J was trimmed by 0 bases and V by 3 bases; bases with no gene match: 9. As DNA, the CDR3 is TGTGCCAGCAGTTTCGCTACTAGCGGGAGGGCCCCAAGCACAGATACGCAGTATTTT. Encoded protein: CASSFATSGRAPSTDTQYF.

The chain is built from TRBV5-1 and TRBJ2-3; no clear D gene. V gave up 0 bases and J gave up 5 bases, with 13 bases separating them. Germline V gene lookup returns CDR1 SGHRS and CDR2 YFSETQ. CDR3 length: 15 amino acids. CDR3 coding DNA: TGCGCCAGCAGCTTGGCCGGGTCGGGCTTAGATACGCAGTATTTT. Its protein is CASSLAGSGLDTQYF.

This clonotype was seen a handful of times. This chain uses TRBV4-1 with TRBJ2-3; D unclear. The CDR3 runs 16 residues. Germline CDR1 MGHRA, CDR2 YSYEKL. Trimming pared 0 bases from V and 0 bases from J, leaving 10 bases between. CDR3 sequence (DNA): TGCGCCAGCAGCCAAGAGGCCGGGTATAGCACAGATACGCAGTATTTT. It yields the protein CASSQEAGYSTDTQYF.

DNA of the CDR3: TGCGCCAGCAGCCTTGCCGGGGGTACATTCAGCACAGATACGCAGTATTTT. Translation gives CASSLAGGTFSTDTQYF. This sequence joins TRBV5-1 and TRBJ2-3, with TRBD2 as a possible D gene (6 bases). The CDR3 spans 17 residues. Trimming removed 4 bases at V and 0 bases at J, with 18 bases between. CDR1 SGHRS and CDR2 YFSETQ come from the germline V gene.

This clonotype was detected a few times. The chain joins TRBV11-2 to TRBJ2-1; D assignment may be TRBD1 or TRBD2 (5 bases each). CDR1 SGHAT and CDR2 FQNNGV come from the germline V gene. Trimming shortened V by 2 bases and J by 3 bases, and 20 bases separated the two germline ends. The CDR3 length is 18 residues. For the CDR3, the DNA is TGTGCCAGCAGCTTAAGTTCCCTCAGGGCTAGCAGCTACAATGAGCAGTTCTTC. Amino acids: CASSLSSLRASSYNEQFF.

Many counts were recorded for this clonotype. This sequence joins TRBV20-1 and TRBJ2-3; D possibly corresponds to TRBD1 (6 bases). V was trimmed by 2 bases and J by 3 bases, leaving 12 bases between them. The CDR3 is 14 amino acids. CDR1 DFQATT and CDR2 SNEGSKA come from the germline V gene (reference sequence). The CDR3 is CSARSERGTDTQYF. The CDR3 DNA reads TGCAGTGCTAGAAGCGAGAGGGGGACAGATACGCAGTATTTT.

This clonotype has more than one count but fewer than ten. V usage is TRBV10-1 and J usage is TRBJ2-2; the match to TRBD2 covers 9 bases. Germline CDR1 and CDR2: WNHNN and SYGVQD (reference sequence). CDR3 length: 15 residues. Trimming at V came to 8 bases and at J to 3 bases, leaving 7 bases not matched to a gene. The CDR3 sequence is CASSTVAGDTGELFF. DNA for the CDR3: TGCGCCAGCTCCACGGTAGCGGGAGACACCGGGGAGCTGTTTTTT.